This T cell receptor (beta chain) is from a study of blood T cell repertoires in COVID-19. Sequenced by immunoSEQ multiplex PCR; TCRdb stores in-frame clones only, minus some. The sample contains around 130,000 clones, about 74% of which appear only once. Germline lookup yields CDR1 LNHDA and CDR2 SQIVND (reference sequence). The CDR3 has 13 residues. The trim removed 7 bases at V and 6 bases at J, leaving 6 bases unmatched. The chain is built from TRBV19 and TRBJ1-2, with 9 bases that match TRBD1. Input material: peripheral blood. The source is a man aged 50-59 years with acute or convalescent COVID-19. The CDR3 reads CASTSDRGHGYTF. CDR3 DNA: TGTGCCAGTACCTCGGACAGGGGTCATGGCTACACCTTC.